This entry is about one T cell receptor (beta chain). Enrolment of Seattle patients took place during active infection, and they were followed longitudinally. The method was immunoSEQ multiplex PCR; TCRdb's version includes in-frame clones alone and lacks a portion of them. This table has 400,000 or so clones, roughly 90% appearing once. J gave up 7 bases and V 2 bases, and 16 bases lay outside the gene matches. This CDR3 has 17 amino acids. Germline CDR1 reads LNHNV; CDR2 reads YYDKDF (reference sequence). This sample is part of a study of blood T cell repertoires in COVID-19. For the study at large: Acute-phase and convalescent COVID-19 samples originated in the United States, Italy and Spain.

This chain links TRBV15 with TRBJ2-5, with 7 bases matching TRBD1. Sequencing was performed on peripheral blood. The TCR originated in a man aged 18 to 29 with COVID-19, enrolled during active disease. CDR3 protein: CATSRKGQASPSTTQYF. The CDR3 DNA reads TGTGCCACCAGCAGAAAAGGACAGGCCTCCCCCTCAACGACCCAGTACTTC.